This T cell receptor beta chain was sequenced for a study of blood T cell repertoires in COVID-19. In the study overall: COVID-19 samples, acute and convalescent, were from the United States, Italy and Spain. PBMCs, B-cell-depleted T cells, or T cells provided the cDNA or gDNA that made up the material.

The CDR3 loop spans 14 amino acids. V lost 0 bases and J 7 bases, leaving 12 bases between the germline ends. The germline gives CDR1 SGDLS, CDR2 YYNGEE. Per the authors' pipeline: Amplification of reference gene primers was used by the study to estimate nucleated cell counts. Sequencing used immunoSEQ multiplex PCR; TCRdb keeps in-frame clones, though not all of them. The V and J calls and clone size come from that table; D and trimming were worked out from the DNA. The sample shows some 200,000 clones, around 82% of them seen only once. Sequences were obtained from peripheral blood. The chain joins TRBV9 to TRBJ2-3; TRBD2 might be the D (5 bases). This TCR was sampled from a woman aged 80 or over with acute or convalescent COVID-19. CDR3 protein: CASSVDAGEHTQYF. The CDR3 nucleotides are TGTGCCAGCAGCGTAGACGCGGGTGAACATACGCAGTATTTT.